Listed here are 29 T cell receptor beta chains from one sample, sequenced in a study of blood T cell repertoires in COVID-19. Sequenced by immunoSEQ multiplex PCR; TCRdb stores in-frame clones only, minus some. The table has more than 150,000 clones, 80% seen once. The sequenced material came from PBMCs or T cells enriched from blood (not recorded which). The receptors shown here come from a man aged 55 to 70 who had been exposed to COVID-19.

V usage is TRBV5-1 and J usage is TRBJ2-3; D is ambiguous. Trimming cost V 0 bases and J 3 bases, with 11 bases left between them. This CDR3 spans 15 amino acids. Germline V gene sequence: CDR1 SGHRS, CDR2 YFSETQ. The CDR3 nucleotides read TGCGCCAGCAGCTTGGCCGAGAGCGAGACAGATACGCAGTATTTT. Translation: CASSLAESETDTQYF.

For the CDR3, the DNA is TGTGCCAGCAGGGGATGGGGGGGAAGCAATCAGCCCCAGCATTTT. This translates into CASRGWGGSNQPQHF. The chain is built from TRBV27 and TRBJ1-5; maybe TRBD1 (5 bases). Trimming shortened V by 6 bases and J by 1 base, and 13 bases separated the two germline ends. CDR1 MNHEY and CDR2 SMNVEV come from the germline V gene (reference sequence). The CDR3 loop spans 15 amino acids.

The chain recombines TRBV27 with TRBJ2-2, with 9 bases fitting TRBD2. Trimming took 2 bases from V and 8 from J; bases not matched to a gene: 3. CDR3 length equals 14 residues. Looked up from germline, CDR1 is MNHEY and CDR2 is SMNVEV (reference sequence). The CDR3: CASSLAGGPGELFF. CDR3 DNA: TGTGCCAGCAGTTTAGCGGGAGGGCCTGGGGAGCTGTTTTTT.

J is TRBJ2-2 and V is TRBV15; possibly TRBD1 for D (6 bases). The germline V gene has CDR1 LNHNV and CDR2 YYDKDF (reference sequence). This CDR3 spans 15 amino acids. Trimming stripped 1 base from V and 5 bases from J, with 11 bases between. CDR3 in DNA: TGTGCCACCAGCAGAGGTTTCACAGGGACCGGGGAGCTGTTTTTT. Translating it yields CATSRGFTGTGELFF.

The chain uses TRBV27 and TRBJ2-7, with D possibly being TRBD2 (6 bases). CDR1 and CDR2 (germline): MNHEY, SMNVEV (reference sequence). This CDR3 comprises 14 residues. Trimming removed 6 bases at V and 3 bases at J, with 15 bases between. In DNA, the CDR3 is TGTGCCAGCAGCCTGGAGGGCCTACACTACGAGCAGTACTTC. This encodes CASSLEGLHYEQYF.

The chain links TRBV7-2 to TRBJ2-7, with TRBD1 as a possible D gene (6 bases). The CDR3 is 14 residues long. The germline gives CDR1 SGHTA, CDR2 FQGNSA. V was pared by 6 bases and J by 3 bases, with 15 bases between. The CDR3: CASSPQPRGYEQYF. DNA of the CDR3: TGTGCCAGCAGTCCTCAACCCAGGGGCTACGAGCAGTACTTC.

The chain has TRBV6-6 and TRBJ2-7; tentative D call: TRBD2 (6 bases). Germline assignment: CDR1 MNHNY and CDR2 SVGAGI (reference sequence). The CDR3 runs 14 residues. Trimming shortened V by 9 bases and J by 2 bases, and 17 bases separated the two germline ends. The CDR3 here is CASMRGDPTYEQYF. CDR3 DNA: TGTGCCAGTATGCGCGGGGACCCGACCTACGAGCAGTACTTC.

The CDR3 region has the DNA TGTGCCAGTAGTAGGACCGGACACCCTGGAGAGACCCAGTACTTC. It encodes CASSRTGHPGETQYF. The chain joins TRBV19 to TRBJ2-5; maybe TRBD1 (5 bases). Germline CDR1 reads LNHDA; CDR2 reads SQIVND (reference sequence). CDR3 length: 15 amino acids. Trimming cost V 4 bases and J 4 bases, with 16 bases left between them. Full variable domain (rest looked up from reference TRBV19 and TRBJ2-5): DGGITQSPKYLFRKEGQNVTLSCEQNLNHDAMYWYRQDPGQGLRLIYYSQIVNDFQKGDIAEGYSVSREKKESFPLTVTSAQKNPTAFYLCASSRTGHPGETQYFGPGTRLLVL.

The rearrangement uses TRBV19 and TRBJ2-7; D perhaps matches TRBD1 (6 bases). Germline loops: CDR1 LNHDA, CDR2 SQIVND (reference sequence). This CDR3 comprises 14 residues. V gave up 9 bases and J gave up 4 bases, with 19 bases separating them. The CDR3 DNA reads TGTGCCAGCCGAAAACAGGGTCGGGTATACGAGCAGTACTTC. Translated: CASRKQGRVYEQYF.

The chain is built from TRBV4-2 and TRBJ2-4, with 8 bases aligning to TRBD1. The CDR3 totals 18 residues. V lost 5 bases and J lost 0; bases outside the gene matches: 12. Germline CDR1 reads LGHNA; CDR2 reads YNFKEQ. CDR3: CASSFDRGRDVAKNIQYF. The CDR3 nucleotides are TGTGCCAGCAGCTTCGACAGGGGCCGAGACGTAGCCAAAAACATTCAGTACTTC.

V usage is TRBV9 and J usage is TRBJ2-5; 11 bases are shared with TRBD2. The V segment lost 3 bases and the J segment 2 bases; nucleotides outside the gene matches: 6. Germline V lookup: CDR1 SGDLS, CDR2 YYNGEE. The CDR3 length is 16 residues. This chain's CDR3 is CASSERLAGPQETQYF. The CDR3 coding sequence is TGTGCCAGCAGCGAGAGACTAGCGGGACCTCAAGAGACCCAGTACTTC.

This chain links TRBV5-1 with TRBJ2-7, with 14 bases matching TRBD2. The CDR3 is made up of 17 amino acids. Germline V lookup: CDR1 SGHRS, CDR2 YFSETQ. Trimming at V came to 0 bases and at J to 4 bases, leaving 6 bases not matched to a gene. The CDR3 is CASSLAVRTSGRYEQYF. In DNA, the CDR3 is TGCGCCAGCAGCTTGGCTGTTCGGACTAGCGGGAGGTACGAGCAGTACTTC.

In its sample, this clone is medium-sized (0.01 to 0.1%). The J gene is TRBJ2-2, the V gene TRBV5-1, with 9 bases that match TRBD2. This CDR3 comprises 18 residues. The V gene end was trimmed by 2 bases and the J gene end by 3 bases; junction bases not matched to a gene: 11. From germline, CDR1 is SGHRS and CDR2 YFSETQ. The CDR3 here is CASSFGLAGQRDTGELFF. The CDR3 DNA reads TGCGCCAGCAGCTTTGGGCTAGCGGGGCAGCGGGACACCGGGGAGCTGTTTTTT.

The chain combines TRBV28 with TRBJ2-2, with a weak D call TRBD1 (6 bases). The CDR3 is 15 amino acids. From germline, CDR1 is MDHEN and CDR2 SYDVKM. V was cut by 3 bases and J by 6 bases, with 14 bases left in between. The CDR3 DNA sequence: TGTGCCAGCAGTTTGCTCTCACAGGGATCCGGGGAGCTGTTTTTT. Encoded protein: CASSLLSQGSGELFF.

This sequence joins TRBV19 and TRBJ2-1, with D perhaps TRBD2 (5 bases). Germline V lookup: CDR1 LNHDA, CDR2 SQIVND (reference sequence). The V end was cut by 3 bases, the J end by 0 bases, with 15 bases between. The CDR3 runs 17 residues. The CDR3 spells CASSIGLPRSSYNEQFF. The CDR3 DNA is TGTGCCAGTAGTATTGGACTCCCCCGGAGCTCCTACAATGAGCAGTTCTTC.

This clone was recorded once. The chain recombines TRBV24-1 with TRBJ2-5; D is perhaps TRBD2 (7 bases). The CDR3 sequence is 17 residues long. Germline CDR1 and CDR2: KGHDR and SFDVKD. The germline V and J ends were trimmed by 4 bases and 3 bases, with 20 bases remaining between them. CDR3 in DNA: TGTGCCACCAGTGACCTGGGGGGGGCTAGCGGTAAAGAGACCCAGTACTTC. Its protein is CATSDLGGASGKETQYF.

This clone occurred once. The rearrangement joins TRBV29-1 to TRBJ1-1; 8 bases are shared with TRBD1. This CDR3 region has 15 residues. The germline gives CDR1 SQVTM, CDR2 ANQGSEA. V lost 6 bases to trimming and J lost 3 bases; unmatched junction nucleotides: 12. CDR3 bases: TGCAGCGTCTCATATTACAGGGGGATGGACACTGAAGCTTTCTTT. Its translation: CSVSYYRGMDTEAFF. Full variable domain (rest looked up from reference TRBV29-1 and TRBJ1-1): SAVISQKPSRDICQRGTSLTIQCQVDSQVTMMFWYRQQPGQSLTLIATANQGSEATYESGFVIDKFPISRPNLTFSTLTVSNMSPEDSSIYLCSVSYYRGMDTEAFFGQGTRLTVV.

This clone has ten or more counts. In DNA, the CDR3 is TGTGCCAGCAGTTCCTTCTCTAGCGAGCTTGCTGAGCAGTTCTTC. Its protein product is CASSSFSSELAEQFF. The rearrangement links TRBV27 to TRBJ2-1, with a tentative D call TRBD2 (6 bases). The germline gives CDR1 MNHEY, CDR2 SMNVEV (reference sequence). Deletions cut 4 bases from V and 9 bases from J, with 19 bases between. The CDR3 spans 15 residues.

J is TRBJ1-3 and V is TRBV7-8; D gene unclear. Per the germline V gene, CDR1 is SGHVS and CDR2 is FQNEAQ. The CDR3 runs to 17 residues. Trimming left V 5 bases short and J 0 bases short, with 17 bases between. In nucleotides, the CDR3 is TGTGCCAGCAGCGTCTTATTAACAGATAGCTCTGGAAACACCATATATTTT. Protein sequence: CASSVLLTDSSGNTIYF.

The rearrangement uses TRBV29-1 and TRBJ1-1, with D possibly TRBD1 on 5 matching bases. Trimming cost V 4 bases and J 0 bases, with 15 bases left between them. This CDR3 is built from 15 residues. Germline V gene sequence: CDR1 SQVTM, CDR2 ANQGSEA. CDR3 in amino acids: CSVAFTGVMNTEAFF. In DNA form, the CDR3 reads TGCAGCGTTGCCTTCACAGGAGTCATGAACACTGAAGCTTTCTTT. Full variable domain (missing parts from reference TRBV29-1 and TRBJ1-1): SAVISQKPSRDICQRGTSLTIQCQVDSQVTMMFWYRQQPGQSLTLIATANQGSEATYESGFVIDKFPISRPNLTFSTLTVSNMSPEDSSIYLCSVAFTGVMNTEAFFGQGTRLTVV.

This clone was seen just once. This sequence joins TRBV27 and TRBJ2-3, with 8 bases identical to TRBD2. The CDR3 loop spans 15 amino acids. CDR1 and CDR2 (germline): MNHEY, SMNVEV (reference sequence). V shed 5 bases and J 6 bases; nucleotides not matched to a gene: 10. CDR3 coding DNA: TGTGCCAGCAGTGTAGCGGGACGGATTGTGGATACGCAGTATTTT. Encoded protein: CASSVAGRIVDTQYF.

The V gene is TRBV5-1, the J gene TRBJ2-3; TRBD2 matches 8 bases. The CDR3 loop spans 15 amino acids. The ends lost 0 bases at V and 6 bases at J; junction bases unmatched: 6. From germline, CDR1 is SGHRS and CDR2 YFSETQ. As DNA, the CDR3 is TGCGCCAGCAGCTTGGACGGGAGGGCCGGCGATACGCAGTATTTT. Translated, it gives CASSLDGRAGDTQYF.

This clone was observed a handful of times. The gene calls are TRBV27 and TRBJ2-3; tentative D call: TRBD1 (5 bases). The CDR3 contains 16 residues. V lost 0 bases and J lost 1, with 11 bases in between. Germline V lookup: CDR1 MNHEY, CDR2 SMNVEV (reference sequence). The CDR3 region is CASSLSMGQGTDTQYF. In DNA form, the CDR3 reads TGTGCCAGCAGTTTATCGATGGGGCAGGGCACAGATACGCAGTATTTT.

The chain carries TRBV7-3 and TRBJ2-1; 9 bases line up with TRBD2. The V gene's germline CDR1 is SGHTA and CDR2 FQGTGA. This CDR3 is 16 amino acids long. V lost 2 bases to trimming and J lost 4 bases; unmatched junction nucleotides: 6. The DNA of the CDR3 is TGTGCCAGCAGCTTATACGCTAGCGGGGTTTACAATGAGCAGTTCTTC. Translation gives CASSLYASGVYNEQFF.

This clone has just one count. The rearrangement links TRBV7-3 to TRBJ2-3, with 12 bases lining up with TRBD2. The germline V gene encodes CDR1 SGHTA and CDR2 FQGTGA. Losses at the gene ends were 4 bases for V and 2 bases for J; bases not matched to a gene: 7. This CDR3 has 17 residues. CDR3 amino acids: CASSSPGTSGYTDTQYF. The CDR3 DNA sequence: TGTGCCAGCAGCTCACCTGGGACTAGCGGGTACACAGATACGCAGTATTTT.

The CDR3 protein is CASSLDEGYYEQYF. For the CDR3, the DNA is TGTGCCAGCAGCTTAGATGAGGGTTACTACGAGCAGTACTTC. The rearrangement uses TRBV11-2 and TRBJ2-7, with D possibly being TRBD2 (5 bases). The length of the CDR3 is 14 residues. V lost 0 bases to trimming and J lost 3 bases, with 9 bases between them. From germline, CDR1 is SGHAT and CDR2 FQNNGV.

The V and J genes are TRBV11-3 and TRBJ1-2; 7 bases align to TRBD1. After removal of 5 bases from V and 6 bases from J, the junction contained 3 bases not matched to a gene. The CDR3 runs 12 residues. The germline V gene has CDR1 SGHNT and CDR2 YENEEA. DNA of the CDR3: TGTGCCAGCAGCCCCGGGACAGATGGCTACACCTTC. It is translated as CASSPGTDGYTF.

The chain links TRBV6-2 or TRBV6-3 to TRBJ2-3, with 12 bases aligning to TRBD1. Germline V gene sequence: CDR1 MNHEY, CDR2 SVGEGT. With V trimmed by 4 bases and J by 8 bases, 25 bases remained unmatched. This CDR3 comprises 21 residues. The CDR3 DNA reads TGTGCCAGCAGTTTCCTGGGTCTCGGAGGTTCGGGGGGGACAGGGGGCATTACGCAGTATTTT. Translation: CASSFLGLGGSGGTGGITQYF.

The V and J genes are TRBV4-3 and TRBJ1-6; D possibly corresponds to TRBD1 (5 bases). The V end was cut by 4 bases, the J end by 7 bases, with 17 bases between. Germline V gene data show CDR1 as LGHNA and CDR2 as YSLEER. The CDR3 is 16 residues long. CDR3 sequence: CASSRGPGVTNSPLHF. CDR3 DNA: TGCGCCAGCAGCCGGGGCCCCGGAGTAACGAATTCACCCCTCCACTTT.